This T cell receptor beta chain is from a study of T-cell reconstitution after alpha-beta-depleted transplantation in children. This CDR3 comprises 17 residues. Trimming stripped 6 bases from V and 2 bases from J, with 23 bases between. Germline values: CDR1 MGHRA, CDR2 YSYEKL. Library preparation (for TCRbeta) was performed with unique molecular identifiers. A single record per CDR3 protein comes from TCRdb applying MiXCR to the PCR reads. This sample has around 110,000 distinct CDR3 sequences; about 9.3% occur once, and the top ten carry around 34%. This chain uses TRBV4-1 with TRBJ2-7, with a possible D match to TRBD1 (5 bases). The sample consisted of PBMCs, taken before TCRalphabeta/CD19-depleted stem cell transplant. The receptor comes from a boy aged 2 to 9 with acute lymphoblastic leukemia, due to receive a stem cell transplant. This CDR3 is CASSPRGTAALPYEQYF. CDR3 nucleotides: TGCGCCAGCAGTCCAAGGGGAACGGCAGCCTTACCCTACGAGCAGTACTTC.